This TCR beta chain was found in a study of blood T cell repertoires in COVID-19. Study context: Samples representing acute and convalescent COVID-19 were sourced from the United States, Italy and Spain. The analysed material was cDNA or gDNA that came from T cells, B-cell-depleted T cells, or PBMCs.

Trimming stripped 3 bases from V and 1 base from J, with 15 bases between. CDR3 length: 15 residues. CDR1 and CDR2 from the germline V gene are GTSNPN and SVGIG (reference sequence). In the original analysis: It was from reference gene primer amplification that nucleated cell counts were estimated. The table came from immunoSEQ multiplex PCR; TCRdb's copy has only in-frame clones and leaves some out. V, J and clone size derive from that table, while D and trimming were established from the DNA sequence. The sample lists roughly 130,000 clones, about 80% occurring once. The rearrangement joins TRBV30 to TRBJ1-1; no clear D gene. This TCR was recovered from a man aged 45-65 years with acute or convalescent COVID-19. Sequenced input: peripheral blood. The CDR3 DNA sequence: TGTGCCTGGAGCCCAGCCCCGACGGGGAACACTGAAGCTTTCTTT. As protein: CAWSPAPTGNTEAFF.